This T cell receptor beta chain was documented in a study of CD8+ T cells in alopecia areata. Study-wide results and limits: Normal scalp showed lower clonality than lesional scalp, especially alopecia totalis/universalis. Sharing of TCRs across patients appeared less clear than in mice, possibly for HLA-related reasons.

V was shortened by 1 base and J by 6 bases, with 10 bases between the two germline ends. Per germline, CDR1 MGHRA and CDR2 YSYEKL. The CDR3 covers 13 residues. Starting from PBMCs, sorting isolated CD4+ and CD8+ T cells. This clone was seen just once. Its antigen is not known. RNA extraction was followed by reverse transcription into cDNA, which acted as the sequencing template. The table came from immunoSEQ multiplex PCR; TCRdb's copy has only in-frame clones and leaves some out. This table holds approximately 150,000 clones, roughly 50% found once. Sequencing input: CD4+ T cells sorted from blood. This chain uses TRBV4-1 with TRBJ2-7, with D uncertain. The clonotype comes from a human donor in good health. The CDR3: CASSQGAVGEQYF. The CDR3, as DNA: TGCGCCAGCAGCCAAGGTGCGGTGGGCGAGCAGTACTTC.